The source of this T cell receptor beta chain is a study of blood T cell repertoires in COVID-19. Turning to the study itself: Spain, Italy and the United States supplied samples that represented acute and convalescent COVID-19.

CDR3 length: 13 amino acids. Germline CDR1 and CDR2: LGHDT and YNNKEL (reference sequence). The V end lost 1 base, the J end lost 3 bases, and 7 bases lay between the germline ends. Only in-frame clones appear in the TCRdb table, and some are missing; sequencing was by immunoSEQ multiplex PCR. The sample carries some 300,000 clones, roughly 86% recorded once. The study drew participants aged 18 to 89 years from some 25 US areas. V and J are TRBV3-1 (or the pseudogene TRBV3-2) and TRBJ2-7, with a possible D match to TRBD2 (5 bases). The specimen was PBMCs or T cells enriched from blood (not recorded which). The receptor's source is a woman in her thirties who had recovered from COVID-19. The CDR3: CASSQAGIYEQYF. CDR3 coding DNA: TGTGCCAGCAGCCAAGCGGGGATCTACGAGCAGTACTTC.